The 5 T cell receptor beta chains below come from one sample, sequenced in a study of CD8 T cells in ankylosing spondylitis. TCRdb reanalysed the 5' RACE reads using MiXCR and keeps one entry per CDR3 protein. Here the sample spans 150,000 to 200,000 distinct CDR3 sequences, 15% to 20% being singletons. Sample: blood, either unsorted or a sorted T cell fraction (not recorded which). Receptors were obtained from a male donor with ankylosing spondylitis or in good health (not recorded which).

CDR3 protein: CASSQNRGYTF. CDR3 coding DNA: TGCGCCAGCAGCCAAAATCGTGGCTACACCTTC. V gene TRBV4-1 combines with J gene TRBJ1-2; D is undetermined. Germline V gene data show CDR1 as MGHRA and CDR2 as YSYEKL. With 2 bases removed from V and 7 bases from J, the gap between germline ends came to 5 bases. This CDR3 has 11 residues.

The chain joins TRBV11-1 to TRBJ2-1; D gene ambiguous. V was shortened by 0 bases and J by 5 bases, with 11 bases between the two germline ends. The CDR3 totals 15 residues. Germline V gene sequence: CDR1 SGHAT, CDR2 FQDESV (reference sequence). The CDR3 DNA follows: TGTGCCAGCAGCTTAGCGAGTGGGCTCGACAATGAGCAGTTCTTC. It encodes CASSLASGLDNEQFF. The entire variable domain, with the rest obtained from reference TRBV11-1 and TRBJ2-1, is as follows: EAEVAQSPRYKITEKSQAVAFWCDPISGHATLYWYRQILGQGPELLVQFQDESVVDDSQLPKDRFSAERLKGVDSTLKIQPAELGDSAMYLCASSLASGLDNEQFFGPGTRLTVL.

The rearrangement links TRBV30 to TRBJ1-2; 9 nucleotides match TRBD1. Germline V gives CDR1 GTSNPN, CDR2 SVGIG (reference sequence). The V segment lost 4 bases and the J segment 4 bases; nucleotides outside the gene matches: 10. There are 15 residues in the CDR3. CDR3 nucleotide sequence: TGTGCCTGGACCTTCTCGGACAGGGGAGGCTATGGCTACACCTTC. Translation: CAWTFSDRGGYGYTF.

The V gene is TRBV5-4, the J gene TRBJ2-3, with D maybe TRBD2 (6 bases). This CDR3 spans 15 amino acids. Germline V lookup: CDR1 SGHNT, CDR2 YYREEE (reference sequence). The ends were cut back, 4 bases at V and 2 bases at J, with 14 bases in the middle. CDR3 sequence reads: CASSLPGDPTDTQYF. CDR3 coding DNA: TGTGCCAGCAGCCTTCCGGGGGATCCCACAGATACGCAGTATTTT.

There are many counts of this clonotype. J is TRBJ1-2 and V is TRBV27, with TRBD1 as a possible D gene (6 bases). The CDR3 consists of 14 residues. With 3 bases removed from V and 4 bases from J, the gap between germline ends came to 12 bases. Germline V gene sequence: CDR1 MNHEY, CDR2 SMNVEV (reference sequence). CDR3 region: CASSFGAGVYGYTF. The DNA for the CDR3 is TGTGCCAGCAGTTTTGGGGCAGGGGTCTATGGCTACACCTTC.